This entry concerns a single TCR beta chain. Its antigen remains unidentified. The data derive from a study of T cells after yellow fever vaccination. Notes on the study in general: Contaminants from the bulk population, in the form of abundant clonotypes, could be found in FACS-sorted repertoires.

TCRdb ran MiXCR on the 5' RACE reads and lists one entry per CDR3 protein. The data contain 400,000 or so distinct CDR3 sequences, over 15% of them seen just once; the ten biggest clones take up around 17%. This TCR was sampled from a young man who received the YFV17D yellow fever vaccine. The source material was PBMCs, sampled before the yellow fever booster vaccination.

The CDR3 loop reads CSARTPESRYEQYF. The CDR3 bases are TGCAGTGCTAGGACCCCTGAGTCAAGGTACGAGCAGTACTTC. The chain has TRBV20-1 and TRBJ2-7, with unresolved D. The CDR3 loop spans 14 amino acids. Germline assignment: CDR1 DFQATT and CDR2 SNEGSKA (reference sequence). Trimming stripped 3 bases from V and 4 bases from J, with 16 bases between.